Listed here are 14 T cell receptor beta chains from one sample, sequenced in a study of blood T cell repertoires in COVID-19. The data were produced by immunoSEQ multiplex PCR, yet TCRdb's version contains in-frame clones alone and is incomplete. Here the sample spans some 390,000 clones, roughly 91% being singletons. The sample comprised PBMCs or T cells enriched from blood (not recorded which). The receptor set was obtained from a woman aged 30 to 39 who had recovered from COVID-19.

This clone was detected only once. The chain uses TRBV9 and TRBJ1-3; no firm D call. Trimming took off 0 bases at V and 0 bases at J, with 13 bases between the two ends. The germline CDR1 and CDR2 sequences are SGDLS and YYNGEE. CDR3 length equals 17 residues. CDR3 sequence (DNA): TGTGCCAGCAGCGTAGCTGATATACGGAGCTCTGGAAACACCATATATTTT. It yields the protein CASSVADIRSSGNTIYF.

The V call is TRBV5-6, the J call TRBJ1-4; D uncertain. Trimming pared 0 bases from V and 14 bases from J, leaving 11 bases between. The CDR3 totals 12 residues. Germline V gene sequence: CDR1 SGHDT, CDR2 YYEEEE. The CDR3: CASSLAEADLFF. CDR3 coding DNA: TGTGCCAGCAGCTTGGCCGAGGCCGATCTGTTTTTT.

This chain connects TRBV5-1 to TRBJ2-1; tentatively, D is TRBD1 (6 bases). Germline CDR1 SGHRS, CDR2 YFSETQ. The CDR3 has 21 amino acids. V was shortened by 4 bases and J by 0 bases, with 29 bases between the two germline ends. The DNA for the CDR3 is TGCGCCAGCAGCCAATTTGTTGGGTTGGTTACAGGGCAACCCTCCTACAATGAGCAGTTCTTC. Its translation: CASSQFVGLVTGQPSYNEQFF.

The chain combines TRBV21-1 with TRBJ2-1; the D call in the table, TRBD1, was not verified against the DNA. TRBV21-1 is assigned pseudogene status. The CDR3 totals 19 residues. DNA of the CDR3: TGTGCCAGCAGCGCACTAGGGACAGGGGGCCAGCGGGAGTACAATGAGCAGTTCTTC. Translation gives CASSALGTGGQREYNEQFF.

This clone was recorded once. This CDR3 reads CASSSYRVSSYEQYF. In nucleotides, the CDR3 is TGTGCCAGCAGTTCCTACAGGGTCTCCTCCTACGAGCAGTACTTC. V and J are TRBV28 and TRBJ2-7; tentative D call: TRBD1 (6 bases). V lost 4 bases to trimming and J lost 0 bases, with 13 bases between them. The CDR3 runs to 15 residues. Germline-derived CDR1 and CDR2 are MDHEN and SYDVKM.

The chain is built from TRBV29-1 and TRBJ2-5; TRBD2 agrees at 8 bases. This CDR3 region has 13 residues. The trim removed 6 bases at V and 9 bases at J, leaving 12 bases unmatched. CDR1 is SQVTM, CDR2 ANQGSEA, per germline. CDR3 sequence (DNA): TGCAGCGTGGCGGGACTAGTCAACGAGGCCCAGTACTTC. Its protein is CSVAGLVNEAQYF.

The J gene is TRBJ1-5, the V gene TRBV10-3; the D gene is possibly TRBD1 (5 bases). The ends were cut back, 2 bases at V and 7 bases at J, with 12 bases in the middle. Germline V gene lookup returns CDR1 ENHRY and CDR2 SYGVKD. CDR3 length: 14 residues. The CDR3 coding sequence is TGTGCCATCAGTGAGAGGAGGGGAAAACAGCCCCAGCATTTT. This encodes CAISERRGKQPQHF.

V is TRBV12-3 or TRBV12-4 and J is TRBJ1-1; D perhaps matches TRBD1 (5 bases). CDR3 length: 13 residues. V gave up 5 bases and J gave up 7 bases, with 14 bases separating them. CDR3 region: CASSVSREDEAFF. The CDR3 DNA reads as TGTGCCAGCAGTGTATCCAGGGAGGATGAAGCTTTCTTT.

V usage is TRBV10-3 and J usage is TRBJ1-1; a possible D gene is TRBD1 (5 bases). The V end was cut by 8 bases, the J end by 8 bases, with 12 bases between. Looked up from germline, CDR1 is ENHRY and CDR2 is SYGVKD. This CDR3 has 11 amino acids. The CDR3 bases are TGTGCCATCCGGGAGACAGAAGAAGCTTTCTTT. Protein sequence: CAIRETEEAFF.

This rearrangement joins TRBV6-2 or TRBV6-3 to TRBJ2-7, with 15 bases that match TRBD2. This CDR3 is built from 19 residues. The J segment lost 3 bases and the V segment lost 6 bases, leaving 15 bases of the junction unmatched. The germline gives CDR1 MNHEY, CDR2 SVGEGT. CDR3 DNA: TGTGCCAGCAGCTCACGGACTAGCGGGAGGGGCTGGCGCAGCTACGAGCAGTACTTC. Translated, it gives CASSSRTSGRGWRSYEQYF.

The chain uses TRBV6-5 and TRBJ2-7, with D perhaps TRBD2 (6 bases). CDR3 size: 15 residues. V was pared by 3 bases and J by 2 bases, with 14 bases between. Germline values: CDR1 MNHEY, CDR2 SVGAGI. CDR3 nucleotide sequence: TGTGCCAGCAGTTATAGGGGACTCTCTGCCTACGAGCAGTACTTC. This encodes CASSYRGLSAYEQYF.

In regard to this clone: Germline and junction disagree at one end, which may indicate a read error. The rearrangement uses TRBV5-1 and TRBJ2-2; 10 bases are a match to TRBD2. The CDR3 spans 17 residues. Germline values: CDR1 SGHRS, CDR2 YFSETQ. This chain's CDR3 is CASTLTQLAGPTGELFF. The CDR3 DNA reads TGCGCCAGCACCTTGACCCAACTAGCGGGGCCCACCGGGGAGCTGTTTTTT.

This sequence joins TRBV28 and TRBJ1-2; D is ambiguous. The CDR3 sequence is 13 residues long. Germline V gene data show CDR1 as MDHEN and CDR2 as SYDVKM. The germline V and J ends were trimmed by 6 bases and 8 bases, with 16 bases remaining between them. CDR3 sequence reads: CASSLLGLSGYTF. DNA for the CDR3: TGTGCCAGCAGCCTATTGGGCCTTTCCGGCTACACCTTC.

The chain links TRBV5-4 to TRBJ1-2, with D perhaps matching TRBD1 (5 bases). The CDR3 covers 14 residues. Germline loops: CDR1 SGHNT, CDR2 YYREEE (reference sequence). V gave up 3 bases and J gave up 5 bases, with 14 bases separating them. Here the CDR3 DNA reads TGTGCCAGCAGCTATCGGGACTGGGAATATGGCTACACCTTC. This sequence encodes CASSYRDWEYGYTF.